This TCR beta chain was sequenced for a study of blood T cells in healthy people across ages. General study points: Without sorted subsets, naive and antigen-experienced compartments could not be conclusively compared. Compared with aged donors, long-lived donors showed fewer expanded clones, suggesting selection.

As to this clonotype: Antigen: not known.

A J-beta primer mix and a sample-barcoded 5' primer were used in a second PCR of roughly 6 to 11 cycles. Every sample returned 2.5 million or more CDR3-containing paired-end reads. In TCRdb, the 5' RACE reads were re-called with MiXCR into one record per CDR3 protein. The sample contains 1.5 million or so distinct CDR3 sequences, 35% to 45% of which appear only once. Each donor's blood draw was 7.5 to 10 milliliters of peripheral blood. CDR1 and CDR2 from the germline V gene are MNHNY and SVGAGI (reference sequence). The CDR3 loop spans 14 amino acids. V lost 6 bases and J 7 bases, leaving 17 bases between the germline ends.

The origin of this receptor is a woman under 30 in good health. V gene TRBV6-6 combines with J gene TRBJ2-3; no definite D call. Sequencing input: blood. CDR3 in DNA: TGTGCCAGCAGAGGGCCATCCGGGTGGTATACGCAGTATTTT. Encoded protein: CASRGPSGWYTQYF.